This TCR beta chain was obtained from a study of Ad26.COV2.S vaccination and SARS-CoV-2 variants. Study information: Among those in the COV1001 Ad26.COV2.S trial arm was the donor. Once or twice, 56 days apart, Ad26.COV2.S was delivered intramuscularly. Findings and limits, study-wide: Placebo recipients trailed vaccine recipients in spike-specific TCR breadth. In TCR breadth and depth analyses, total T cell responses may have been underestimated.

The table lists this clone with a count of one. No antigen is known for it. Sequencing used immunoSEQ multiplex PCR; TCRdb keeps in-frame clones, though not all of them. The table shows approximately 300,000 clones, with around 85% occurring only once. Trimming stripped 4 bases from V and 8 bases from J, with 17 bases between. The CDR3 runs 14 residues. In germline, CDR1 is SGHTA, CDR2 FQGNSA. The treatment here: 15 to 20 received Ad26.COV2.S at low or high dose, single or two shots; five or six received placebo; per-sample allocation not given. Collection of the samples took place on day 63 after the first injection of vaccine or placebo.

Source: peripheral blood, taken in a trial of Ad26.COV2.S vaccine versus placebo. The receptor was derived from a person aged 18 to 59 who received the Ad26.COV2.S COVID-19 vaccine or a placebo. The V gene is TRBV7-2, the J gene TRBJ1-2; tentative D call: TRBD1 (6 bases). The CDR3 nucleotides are TGTGCCAGCAGCTATCGACAGGACCGAAGGGGCTACACCTTC. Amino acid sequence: CASSYRQDRRGYTF.